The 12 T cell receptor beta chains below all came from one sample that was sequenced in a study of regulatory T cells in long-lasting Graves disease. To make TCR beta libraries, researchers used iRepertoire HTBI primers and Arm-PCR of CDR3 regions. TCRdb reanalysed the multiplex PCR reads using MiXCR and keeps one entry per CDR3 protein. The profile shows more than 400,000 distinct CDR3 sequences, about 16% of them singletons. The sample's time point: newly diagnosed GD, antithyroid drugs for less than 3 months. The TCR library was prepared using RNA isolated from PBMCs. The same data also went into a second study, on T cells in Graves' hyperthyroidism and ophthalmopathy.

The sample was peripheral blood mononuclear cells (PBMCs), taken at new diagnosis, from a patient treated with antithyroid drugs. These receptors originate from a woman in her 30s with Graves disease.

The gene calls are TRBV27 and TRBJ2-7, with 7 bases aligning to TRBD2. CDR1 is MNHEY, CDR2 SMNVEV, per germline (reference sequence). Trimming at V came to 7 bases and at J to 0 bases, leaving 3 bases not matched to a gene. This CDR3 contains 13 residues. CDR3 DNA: TGTGCCAGCAAACGGGGGGTCTCCTACGAGCAGTACTTC. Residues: CASKRGVSYEQYF.

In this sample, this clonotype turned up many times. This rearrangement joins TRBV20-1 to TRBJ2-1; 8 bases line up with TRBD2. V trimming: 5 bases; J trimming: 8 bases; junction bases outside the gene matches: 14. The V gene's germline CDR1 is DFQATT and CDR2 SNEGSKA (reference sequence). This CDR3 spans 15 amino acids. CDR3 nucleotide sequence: TGCAGTGCTCTGCCCCAGGACAGCGGGAGCTATGAGCAGTTCTTC. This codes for CSALPQDSGSYEQFF.

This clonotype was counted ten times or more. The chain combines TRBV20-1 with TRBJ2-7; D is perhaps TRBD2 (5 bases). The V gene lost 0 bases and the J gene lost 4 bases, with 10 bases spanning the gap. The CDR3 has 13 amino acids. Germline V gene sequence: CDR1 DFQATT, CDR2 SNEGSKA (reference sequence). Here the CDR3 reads CSARDRGAYEQYF. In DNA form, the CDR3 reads TGCAGTGCTAGAGATCGGGGTGCGTACGAGCAGTACTTC.

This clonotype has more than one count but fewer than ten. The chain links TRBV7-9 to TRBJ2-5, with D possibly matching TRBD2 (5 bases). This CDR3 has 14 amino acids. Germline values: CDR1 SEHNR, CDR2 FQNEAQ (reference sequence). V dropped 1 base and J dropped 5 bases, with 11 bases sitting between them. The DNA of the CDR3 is TGTGCCAGCAGCTTAGTTCGGAGGTGGGAGACCCAGTACTTC. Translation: CASSLVRRWETQYF.

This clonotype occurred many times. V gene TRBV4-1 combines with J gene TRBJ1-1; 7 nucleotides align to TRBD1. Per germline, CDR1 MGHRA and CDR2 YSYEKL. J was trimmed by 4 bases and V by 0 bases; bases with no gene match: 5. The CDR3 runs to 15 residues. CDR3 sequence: CASSQDPTGITEAFF. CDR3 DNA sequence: TGCGCCAGCAGCCAAGACCCGACAGGGATCACTGAAGCTTTCTTT.

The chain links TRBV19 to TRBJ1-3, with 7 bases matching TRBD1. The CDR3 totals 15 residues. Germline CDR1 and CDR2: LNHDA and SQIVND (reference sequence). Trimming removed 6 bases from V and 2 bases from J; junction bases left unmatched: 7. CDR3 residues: CASSPAGTAGNTIYF. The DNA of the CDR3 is TGTGCCAGTAGCCCTGCCGGGACAGCTGGAAACACCATATATTTT.

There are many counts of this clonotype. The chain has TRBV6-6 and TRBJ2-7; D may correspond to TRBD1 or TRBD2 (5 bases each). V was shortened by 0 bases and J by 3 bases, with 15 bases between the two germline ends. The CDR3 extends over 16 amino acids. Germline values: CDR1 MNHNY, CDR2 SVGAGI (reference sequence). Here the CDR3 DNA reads TGTGCCAGCAGTTACTCGAGGGGCCATAAGGACTACGAGCAGTACTTC. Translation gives CASSYSRGHKDYEQYF.

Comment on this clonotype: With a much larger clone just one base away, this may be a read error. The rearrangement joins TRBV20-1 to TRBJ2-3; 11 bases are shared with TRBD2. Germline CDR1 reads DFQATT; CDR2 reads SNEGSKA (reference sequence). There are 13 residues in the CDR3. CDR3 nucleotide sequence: TGCAGTGCCGGGACTAGCGGCACAGATAGGCAGTATTTT. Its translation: CSAGTSGTDRQYF.

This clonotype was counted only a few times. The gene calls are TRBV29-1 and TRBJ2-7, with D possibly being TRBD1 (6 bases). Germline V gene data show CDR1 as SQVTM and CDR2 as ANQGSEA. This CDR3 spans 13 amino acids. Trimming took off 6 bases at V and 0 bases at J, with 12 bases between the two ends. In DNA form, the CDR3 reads TGCAGCGTGAGACAGGTCAGCTCCTACGAGCAGTACTTC. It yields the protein CSVRQVSSYEQYF.

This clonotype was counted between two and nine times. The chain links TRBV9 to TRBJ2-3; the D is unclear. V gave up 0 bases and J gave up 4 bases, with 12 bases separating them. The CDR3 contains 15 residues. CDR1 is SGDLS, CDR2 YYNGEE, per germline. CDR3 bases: TGTGCCAGCAGCGTAGACACAGCCTGGGCAGATACGCAGTATTTT. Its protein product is CASSVDTAWADTQYF.

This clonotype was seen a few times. The CDR3 region has the DNA TGCAGCGTTGTTGGGATATATACCTACGAGCAGTACTTC. Translated: CSVVGIYTYEQYF. This sequence joins TRBV29-1 and TRBJ2-7; D is ambiguous. V was cut by 4 bases and J by 2 bases, with 12 bases left in between. The CDR3 length is 13 residues. Germline-derived CDR1 and CDR2 are SQVTM and ANQGSEA.

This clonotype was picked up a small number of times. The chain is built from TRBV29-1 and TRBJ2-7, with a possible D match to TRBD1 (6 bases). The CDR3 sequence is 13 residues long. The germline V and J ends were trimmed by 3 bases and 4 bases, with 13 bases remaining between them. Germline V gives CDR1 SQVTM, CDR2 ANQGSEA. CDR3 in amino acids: CSVEGARAYEQYF. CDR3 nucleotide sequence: TGCAGCGTTGAGGGGGCCCGCGCATACGAGCAGTACTTC.